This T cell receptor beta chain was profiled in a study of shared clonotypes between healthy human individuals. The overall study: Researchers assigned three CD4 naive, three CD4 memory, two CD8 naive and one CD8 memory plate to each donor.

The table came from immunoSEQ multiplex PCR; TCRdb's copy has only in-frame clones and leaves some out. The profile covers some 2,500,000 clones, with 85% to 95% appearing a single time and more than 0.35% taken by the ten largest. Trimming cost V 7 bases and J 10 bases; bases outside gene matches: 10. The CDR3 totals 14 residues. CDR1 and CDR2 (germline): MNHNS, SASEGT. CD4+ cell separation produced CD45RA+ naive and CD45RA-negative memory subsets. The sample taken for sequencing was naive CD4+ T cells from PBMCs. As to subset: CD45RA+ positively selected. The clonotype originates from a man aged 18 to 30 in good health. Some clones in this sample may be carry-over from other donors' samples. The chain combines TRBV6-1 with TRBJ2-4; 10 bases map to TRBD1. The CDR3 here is CASTNAWDRGIQYF. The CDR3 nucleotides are TGTGCCAGCACGAATGCTTGGGACAGGGGTATTCAGTACTTC.